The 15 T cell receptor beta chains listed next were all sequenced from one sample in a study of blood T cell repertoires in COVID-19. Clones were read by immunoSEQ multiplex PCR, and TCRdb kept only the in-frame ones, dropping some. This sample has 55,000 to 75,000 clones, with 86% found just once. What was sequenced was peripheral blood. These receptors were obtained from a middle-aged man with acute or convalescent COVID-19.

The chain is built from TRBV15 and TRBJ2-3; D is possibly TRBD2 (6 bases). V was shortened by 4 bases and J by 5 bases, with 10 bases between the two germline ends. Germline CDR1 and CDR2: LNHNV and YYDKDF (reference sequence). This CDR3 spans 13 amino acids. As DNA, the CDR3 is TGTGCCACCAGCAAACGGGAGTTAGATACGCAGTATTTT. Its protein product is CATSKRELDTQYF.

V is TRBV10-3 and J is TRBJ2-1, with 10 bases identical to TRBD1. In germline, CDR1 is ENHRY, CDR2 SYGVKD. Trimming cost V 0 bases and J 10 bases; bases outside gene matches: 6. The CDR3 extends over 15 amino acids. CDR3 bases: TGTGCCATCAGTGAGTCGGGACAGGGGCGGGACGAGCAGTTCTTC. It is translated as CAISESGQGRDEQFF.

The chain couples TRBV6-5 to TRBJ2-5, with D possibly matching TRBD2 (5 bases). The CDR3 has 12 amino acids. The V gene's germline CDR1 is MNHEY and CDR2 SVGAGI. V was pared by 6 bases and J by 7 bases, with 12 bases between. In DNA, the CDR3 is TGTGCCAGCAGGGACTTCCGGGGGACCCAGTACTTC. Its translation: CASRDFRGTQYF.

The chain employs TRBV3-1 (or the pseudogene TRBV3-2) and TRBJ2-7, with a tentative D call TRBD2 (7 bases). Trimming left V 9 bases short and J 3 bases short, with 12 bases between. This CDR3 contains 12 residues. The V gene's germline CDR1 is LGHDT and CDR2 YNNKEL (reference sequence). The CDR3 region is CASVGGGYEQYF. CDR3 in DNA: TGTGCCAGTGTAGGGGGGGGCTACGAGCAGTACTTC.

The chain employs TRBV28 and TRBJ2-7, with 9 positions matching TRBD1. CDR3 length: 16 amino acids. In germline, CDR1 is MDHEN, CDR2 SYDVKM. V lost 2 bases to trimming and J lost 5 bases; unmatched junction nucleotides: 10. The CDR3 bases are TGTGCCAGCAGTTTAGAGCTGGGACAGGGTCTAAACGAGCAGTACTTC. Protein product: CASSLELGQGLNEQYF.

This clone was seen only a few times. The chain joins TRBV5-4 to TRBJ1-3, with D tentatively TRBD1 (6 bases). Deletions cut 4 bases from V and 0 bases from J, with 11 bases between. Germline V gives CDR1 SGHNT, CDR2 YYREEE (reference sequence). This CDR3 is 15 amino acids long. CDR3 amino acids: CASSRDKYSGNTIYF. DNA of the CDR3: TGTGCCAGCAGCCGGGACAAATACTCTGGAAACACCATATATTTT.

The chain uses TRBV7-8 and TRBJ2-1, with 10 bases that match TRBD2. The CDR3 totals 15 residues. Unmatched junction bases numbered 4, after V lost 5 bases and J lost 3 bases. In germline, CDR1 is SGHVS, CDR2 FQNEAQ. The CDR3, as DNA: TGTGCCAGCAGCCAACTAGCGGGGAACTACAATGAGCAGTTCTTC. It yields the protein CASSQLAGNYNEQFF.

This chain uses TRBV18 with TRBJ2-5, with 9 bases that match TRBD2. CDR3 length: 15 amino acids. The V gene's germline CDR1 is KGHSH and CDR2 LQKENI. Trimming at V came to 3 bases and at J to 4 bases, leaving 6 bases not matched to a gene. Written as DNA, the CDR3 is TGTGCCAGCTCACCTGAGGCGGGAGGGCTAGAGACCCAGTACTTC. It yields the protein CASSPEAGGLETQYF.

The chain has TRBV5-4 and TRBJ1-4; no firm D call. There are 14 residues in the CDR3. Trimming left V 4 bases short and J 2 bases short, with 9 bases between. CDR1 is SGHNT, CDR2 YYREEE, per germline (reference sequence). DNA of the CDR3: TGTGCCAGCAGCGAGGCCGGGACTAATGAAAAACTGTTTTTT. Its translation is CASSEAGTNEKLFF.

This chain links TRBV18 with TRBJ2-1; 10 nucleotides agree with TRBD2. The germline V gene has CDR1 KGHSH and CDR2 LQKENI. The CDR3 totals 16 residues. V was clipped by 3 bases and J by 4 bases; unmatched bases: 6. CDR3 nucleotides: TGTGCCAGCTCACCTCAGACTAGCGGGCTTTACAATGAGCAGTTCTTC. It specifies CASSPQTSGLYNEQFF.

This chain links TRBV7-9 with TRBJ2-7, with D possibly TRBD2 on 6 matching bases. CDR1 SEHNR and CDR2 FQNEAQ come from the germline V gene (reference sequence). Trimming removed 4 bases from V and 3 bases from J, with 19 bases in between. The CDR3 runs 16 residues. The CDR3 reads CASSSFNTFGGYEQYF. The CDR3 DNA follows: TGTGCCAGCAGCTCCTTCAACACCTTCGGGGGCTACGAGCAGTACTTC.

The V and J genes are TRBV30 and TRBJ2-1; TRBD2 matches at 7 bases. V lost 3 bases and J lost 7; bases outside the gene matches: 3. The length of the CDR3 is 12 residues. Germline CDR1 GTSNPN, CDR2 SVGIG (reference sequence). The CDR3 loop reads CAWRWGGNEQFF. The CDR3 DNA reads TGTGCCTGGAGGTGGGGGGGGAATGAGCAGTTCTTC.

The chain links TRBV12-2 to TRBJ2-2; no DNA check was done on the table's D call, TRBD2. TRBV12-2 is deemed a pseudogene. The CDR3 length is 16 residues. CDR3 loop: CASRFPEFSTNGELFF. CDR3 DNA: TGTGCAAGTCGCTTCCCGGAGTTTAGTACTAACGGGGAGCTGTTTTTT.

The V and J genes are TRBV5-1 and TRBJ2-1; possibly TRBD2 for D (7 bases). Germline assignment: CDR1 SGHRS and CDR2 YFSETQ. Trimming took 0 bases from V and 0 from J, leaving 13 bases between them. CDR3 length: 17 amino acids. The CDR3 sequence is CASSLAAGAFSYNEQFF. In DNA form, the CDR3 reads TGCGCCAGCAGCTTGGCGGCGGGGGCCTTCTCCTACAATGAGCAGTTCTTC.

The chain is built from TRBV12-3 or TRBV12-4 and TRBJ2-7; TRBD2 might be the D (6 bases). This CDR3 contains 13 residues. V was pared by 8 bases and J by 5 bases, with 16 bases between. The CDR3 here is CASFTFGEDEQYF. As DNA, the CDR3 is TGTGCCAGCTTTACCTTCGGGGAGGACGAGCAGTACTTC.